The 26 T cell receptor beta chains below all came from one sample that was sequenced in a study of T-cell memory formation after mild COVID-19 (dated by TCRdb to about 2021). Library prep was done by 5' RACE. Sequencing relied on an Illumina NovaSeq 6000. TCRdb applied fastp at Q25 and MiXCR to the public reads, then kept only in-frame beta chains. Every CDR3 protein is listed once, alongside the most common genes and DNA of its rows. The sample table records approximately 150,000 distinct CDR3 sequences; roughly 6.2% of these occur just once. Jointly, the top ten make up just over 2% of the sample. The sequencing sample was made of PBMCs or a T cell subset sorted from them (not recorded which). The source of these receptors is an adult woman who had mild COVID-19 (a few samples of this study predate the infection). The sample titles of this study are shuffled in the database, so cell type and time point are left out; the donor was told from shared clones.

In its sample, this clonotype was seen many times. V is TRBV12-3 or TRBV12-4 and J is TRBJ2-3, with 10 bases that match TRBD2. Unmatched junction bases numbered 7, after V lost 5 bases and J lost 2 bases. The CDR3 totals 16 residues. The CDR3: CASSPSSGGYTDTQYF. CDR3 DNA: TGTGCCAGCAGTCCTTCTAGCGGGGGATACACAGATACGCAGTATTTT.

This clonotype was observed a handful of times. This chain links TRBV29-1 with TRBJ2-7; D is ambiguous. V shed 1 base and J shed 10 bases, with 17 bases lying between them. Germline CDR1 is SQVTM and CDR2 is ANQGSEA. CDR3 length: 13 residues. The CDR3: CSVEVSSLGIQYF. The CDR3 nucleotides are TGCAGCGTTGAAGTCTCGAGCCTTGGTATACAGTACTTC.

This clonotype came up many times. The gene calls are TRBV29-1 and TRBJ2-7, with D perhaps given as TRBD1 or TRBD2 (6 bases each). The germline gives CDR1 SQVTM, CDR2 ANQGSEA. The CDR3 loop spans 13 amino acids. With 5 bases removed from V and 4 bases from J, the gap between germline ends came to 15 bases. The CDR3 sequence: CSVSQGLIYEQYF. CDR3 DNA sequence: TGCAGCGTTTCACAGGGACTCATTTACGAGCAGTACTTC.

The CDR3 coding sequence is TGTGCCAGCAGCGCACTCAGGGGTCGGAGTCAGCCCCAGCATTTT. Its translation: CASSALRGRSQPQHF. The chain joins TRBV7-6 to TRBJ1-5, with a tentative D call TRBD1 (6 bases). The ends were cut back, 5 bases at V and 6 bases at J, with 17 bases in the middle. This CDR3 is 15 amino acids long. CDR1 and CDR2 from the germline V gene are SGHVS and FNYEAQ.

This clonotype has just a few counts. The J gene is TRBJ2-7, the V gene TRBV7-2; 8 nucleotides agree with TRBD2. The CDR3 is made up of 14 amino acids. The V segment lost 3 bases and the J segment 2 bases; nucleotides outside the gene matches: 3. Germline values: CDR1 SGHTA, CDR2 FQGNSA. CDR3 DNA: TGTGCCAGCAGCTTGTCTAGCGGGCCCTACGAGCAGTACTTC. This translates into CASSLSSGPYEQYF.

This clonotype was counted ten times or more. This chain links TRBV6-5 with TRBJ1-5; 10 positions match TRBD1. Germline-derived CDR1 and CDR2 are MNHEY and SVGAGI. Losses at the gene ends were 2 bases for V and 7 bases for J; bases not matched to a gene: 5. The CDR3 runs 15 residues. The CDR3 region has the DNA TGTGCCAGCAGTTACGGGACAGGGGCCGGGCAGCCCCAGCATTTT. It specifies CASSYGTGAGQPQHF.

The table lists this clonotype with a few counts. The rearrangement uses TRBV20-1 and TRBJ1-5, with 11 bases matching TRBD1. This CDR3 is built from 15 residues. J was trimmed by 4 bases and V by 5 bases; bases with no gene match: 7. Germline V gene sequence: CDR1 DFQATT, CDR2 SNEGSKA (reference sequence). CDR3: CSARTGGARNQPQHF. In DNA form, the CDR3 reads TGCAGTGCTCGGACAGGGGGCGCGAGGAATCAGCCCCAGCATTTT.

This clonotype was counted ten times or more. The V call is TRBV2, the J call TRBJ2-2; a weak D match, TRBD2 (5 bases). The ends were cut back, 7 bases at V and 2 bases at J, with 14 bases in the middle. The CDR3 totals 15 residues. The germline V gene has CDR1 SNHLY and CDR2 FYNNEI. This CDR3 reads CASKDVEANTGELFF. Written as DNA, the CDR3 is TGTGCCAGCAAAGATGTGGAGGCTAACACCGGGGAGCTGTTTTTT.

In this sample, this clonotype turned up many times. The chain recombines TRBV7-3 with TRBJ2-1; no definite D call. The CDR3 consists of 14 residues. Germline-derived CDR1 and CDR2 are SGHTA and FQGTGA. V dropped 4 bases and J dropped 6 bases, with 13 bases sitting between them. The CDR3 here is CASSSSGPSNEQFF. CDR3 sequence (DNA): TGTGCCAGCAGCTCCTCTGGACCATCCAATGAGCAGTTCTTC.

This clonotype showed up many times. This sequence joins TRBV20-1 and TRBJ1-2; possible D gene TRBD1, 6 bases. The length of the CDR3 is 14 residues. Trimming removed 0 bases from V and 7 bases from J, with 15 bases in between. Germline lookup yields CDR1 DFQATT and CDR2 SNEGSKA (reference sequence). The CDR3 DNA follows: TGCAGTGCTAGAGAGAGCGCAGGGGTTGGTGGCTACACCTTC. This gives the protein CSARESAGVGGYTF.

J is TRBJ2-3 and V is TRBV7-3; 10 positions match TRBD2. CDR1 and CDR2 from the germline V gene are SGHTA and FQGTGA. CDR3 length equals 18 residues. Losses at the gene ends were 2 bases for V and 6 bases for J; bases not matched to a gene: 14. Written as DNA, the CDR3 is TGTGCCAGCAGCTTAGGGAAATGGGCTAGCGGGAGTTCTGATACGCAGTATTTT. Translated: CASSLGKWASGSSDTQYF.

V is TRBV4-1 and J is TRBJ1-2; 7 positions match TRBD1. CDR3 length: 15 residues. V lost 0 bases, J lost 7 bases, and 8 bases stayed unmatched. Germline V gives CDR1 MGHRA, CDR2 YSYEKL. CDR3 sequence: CASSQDGQAPPGYTF. In DNA form, the CDR3 reads TGCGCCAGCAGCCAAGACGGACAGGCTCCTCCTGGCTACACCTTC.

This clonotype came up many times. This sequence joins TRBV6-5 and TRBJ1-1, with D possibly matching TRBD1 (6 bases). CDR3 size: 14 residues. Germline CDR1 reads MNHEY; CDR2 reads SVGAGI. Trimming took off 5 bases at V and 5 bases at J, with 15 bases between the two ends. The CDR3 protein is CASSAGQFQTEAFF. The CDR3 DNA sequence: TGTGCCAGCAGTGCTGGACAGTTTCAAACTGAAGCTTTCTTT.

This clonotype appeared many times. The chain has TRBV6-5 and TRBJ1-1, with D perhaps TRBD1 (5 bases). The CDR3 is 13 residues long. Germline values: CDR1 MNHEY, CDR2 SVGAGI. V gave up 6 bases and J gave up 10 bases, with 18 bases separating them. CDR3 loop: CASRPSREGRAFF. DNA for the CDR3: TGTGCCAGCAGGCCCTCAAGAGAGGGGAGAGCTTTCTTT.

The table lists this clonotype with many counts. This chain uses TRBV6-6 with TRBJ2-2; a possible D gene is TRBD2 (6 bases). V was cut by 2 bases and J by 6 bases, with 13 bases left in between. The germline V gene has CDR1 MNHNY and CDR2 SVGAGI (reference sequence). This CDR3 contains 15 residues. This chain's CDR3 is CASSYRSRRAGELFF. CDR3 in DNA: TGTGCCAGCAGTTACCGGTCTAGGAGGGCCGGGGAGCTGTTTTTT.

This clonotype was detected a few times. The chain employs TRBV29-1 and TRBJ2-3; D gene ambiguous. The V gene's germline CDR1 is SQVTM and CDR2 ANQGSEA. This CDR3 contains 11 residues. Trimming left V 4 bases short and J 0 bases short, with 2 bases between. The CDR3 loop reads CSVASTDTQYF. The CDR3 DNA is TGCAGCGTTGCTAGCACAGATACGCAGTATTTT.

This clonotype was seen repeatedly, ten times or more. The chain couples TRBV5-1 to TRBJ2-1, with D perhaps given as TRBD1 or TRBD2 (6 bases each). V lost 1 base and J 9 bases, leaving 29 bases between the germline ends. The length of the CDR3 is 19 residues. Germline assignment: CDR1 SGHRS and CDR2 YFSETQ. The CDR3 bases are TGCGCCAGCAGCTTGTTCCGGGGGCGAACCGGGGGCGGGTGGAGTGAGCAGTTCTTC. Translated, it gives CASSLFRGRTGGGWSEQFF.

This clonotype has ten or more counts. The V call is TRBV9, the J call TRBJ2-7; D might be TRBD2 (5 bases). This CDR3 has 14 amino acids. Germline values: CDR1 SGDLS, CDR2 YYNGEE. Trimming shortened V by 1 base and J by 2 bases, and 10 bases separated the two germline ends. Here the CDR3 DNA reads TGTGCCAGCAGCGTAACTCCGGGGACCTACGAGCAGTACTTC. Amino acids: CASSVTPGTYEQYF.

This clonotype was detected many times. The chain carries TRBV4-2 and TRBJ2-3, with D maybe TRBD1 (6 bases). Trimming stripped 0 bases from V and 5 bases from J, with 18 bases between. Germline values: CDR1 LGHNA, CDR2 YNFKEQ. The CDR3 loop spans 17 amino acids. CDR3 protein: CASSQEIRGWVGDTQYF. The CDR3 coding sequence is TGTGCCAGCAGCCAAGAGATCAGGGGATGGGTGGGAGATACGCAGTATTTT.

This clonotype was picked up many times. This chain uses TRBV29-1 with TRBJ2-6; no definite D call. The V end was cut by 4 bases, the J end by 0 bases, with 4 bases between. The CDR3 has 13 amino acids. Germline lookup yields CDR1 SQVTM and CDR2 ANQGSEA. The DNA for the CDR3 is TGCAGCGTTGGTGCCTCTGGGGCCAACGTCCTGACTTTC. Translation gives CSVGASGANVLTF.

The chain has TRBV7-2 and TRBJ1-1; D is perhaps TRBD1 (5 bases). CDR1 SGHTA and CDR2 FQGNSA come from the germline V gene. The length of the CDR3 is 14 residues. Trimming stripped 5 bases from V and 5 bases from J, with 15 bases between. CDR3 loop: CASSPRRTSTEAFF. CDR3 DNA: TGTGCCAGCAGCCCCAGACGGACATCAACTGAAGCTTTCTTT.

In this sample, this clonotype turned up a few times. The rearrangement uses TRBV20-1 and TRBJ2-1; 9 bases map to TRBD2. Trimming cost V 6 bases and J 1 base; bases outside gene matches: 19. CDR1 and CDR2 (germline): DFQATT, SNEGSKA (reference sequence). This CDR3 is built from 19 residues. The CDR3 region has the DNA TGCAGTGCCAGTCGGCTAGCGGGGATTCAGGTTCGATCCTACAATGAGCAGTTCTTC. As protein: CSASRLAGIQVRSYNEQFF.

The V call is TRBV9, the J call TRBJ2-1, with 7 bases matching TRBD1. Per germline, CDR1 SGDLS and CDR2 YYNGEE. This CDR3 has 12 amino acids. Trimming removed 3 bases from V and 8 bases from J; junction bases left unmatched: 2. The CDR3: CASSGQGYEQFF. The CDR3 DNA is TGTGCCAGCAGCGGACAGGGTTATGAGCAGTTCTTC.

This clonotype occurred a few times. V usage is TRBV4-2 and J usage is TRBJ1-2, with 8 bases fitting TRBD1. The germline V gene has CDR1 LGHNA and CDR2 YNFKEQ. The CDR3 covers 15 residues. The V segment lost 6 bases and the J segment 4 bases; nucleotides outside the gene matches: 10. DNA for the CDR3: TGTGCCAGCAGTCATCCGGGACAGGAGTCCTATGGCTACACCTTC. Translated: CASSHPGQESYGYTF.

This clonotype showed up many times. This chain joins TRBV5-1 and TRBJ2-1, with 8 nucleotides matching TRBD1. The CDR3 contains 17 residues. The V segment lost 0 bases and the J segment 5 bases; nucleotides outside the gene matches: 10. The V gene's germline CDR1 is SGHRS and CDR2 YFSETQ. CDR3 in amino acids: CASSLGLGTGPDNEQFF. The CDR3 DNA follows: TGCGCCAGCAGCTTGGGATTAGGGACAGGCCCTGACAATGAGCAGTTCTTC.

The sample holds a few counts of this clonotype. The V and J genes are TRBV9 and TRBJ1-2, with D possibly matching TRBD1 (5 bases). Per germline, CDR1 SGDLS and CDR2 YYNGEE. V lost 0 bases and J 4 bases, leaving 10 bases between the germline ends. The CDR3 is 14 residues long. In nucleotides, the CDR3 is TGTGCCAGCAGCGTAGGCCAGGGAGTCTATGGCTACACCTTC. Encoded protein: CASSVGQGVYGYTF.